This TCR beta chain was captured in a study of regulatory T cells in long-lasting Graves disease. HTBI primers from iRepertoire and Arm-PCR of CDR3 regions yielded the TCR beta libraries. TCRdb re-called the multiplex PCR reads through MiXCR, storing one row per CDR3 protein. The sample records roughly 300,000 distinct CDR3 sequences, about 19% being singletons. This clonotype was found many times. The V gene lost 1 base and the J gene lost 7 bases, with 14 bases spanning the gap. From germline, CDR1 is MNHNS and CDR2 SASEGT. The CDR3 spans 15 residues. The time point here: persistent/refractory GD, antithyroid drugs over 5 years with positive TRAb. Extracted PBMC RNA gave rise to the TCR library.

This chain connects TRBV6-1 to TRBJ1-5; D might be TRBD1 (5 bases). The specimen comprised peripheral blood mononuclear cells (PBMCs), sampled when the disease was refractory, from a patient treated with antithyroid drugs. The clonotype originates from a female donor with Graves disease. The DNA for the CDR3 is TGTGCCAGCAGTGAAGTCGGGGCAGGGCAGCAGCCCCAGCATTTT. It yields the protein CASSEVGAGQQPQHF.